A selection of T cell receptor beta chains follows, all from one sample in a study of cytomegalovirus exposure and HLA in healthy donors. Some clones are missing from TCRdb's copy, which holds only in-frame ones; the method was immunoSEQ multiplex PCR. The sample has 150,000 to 160,000 clones, around 82% seen once. Sequencing was done on a sample of PBMCs. Source of these receptors: a woman aged 50 to 65 in good health and CMV-seropositive. CDR3s include the opening cysteine and the closing phenylalanine or tryptophan. The order of the fields is J gene, clone size, V gene, D gene, CDR3 DNA, CDR3 protein. A D gene is named only where the DNA matches it firmly. Clone size appears in some rows only: once, few, many, or a class for an expanded clone.

j_call: TRBJ2-7
clone_size: NA
v_call: TRBV7-9
d_call: TRBD1
cdr3_nt: TGTGCCAGATGGGAGACAGGGGGCCCCCACGAGCAGTACTTC
cdr3_aa: CARWETGGPHEQYF

j_call: TRBJ2-3
clone_size: NA
v_call: TRBV6-5
d_call: NA
cdr3_nt: TGTGCCAGCAGTTACTCGGTGTCAAGAGATGCGCAGTATTTT
cdr3_aa: CASSYSVSRDAQYF

j_call: TRBJ1-6
clone_size: NA
v_call: TRBV21-1
d_call: NA
cdr3_nt: TGTGCCAGCAGCAACCGGGACAGGGGATCGTCCTATAATTCACCCCTCCACTTT
cdr3_aa: CASSNRDRGSSYNSPLHF

j_call: TRBJ2-7
clone_size: NA
v_call: TRBV7-9
d_call: NA
cdr3_nt: TGTGCCAGCAGCCCCTCGCGGGGCTACGATCACGAGCAGTACTTC
cdr3_aa: CASSPSRGYDHEQYF

j_call: TRBJ1-4
clone_size: NA
v_call: TRBV9
d_call: TRBD1
cdr3_nt: TGTGCCAGCAGCGCTGGGGTTGGACAGGGTAATGAAAAACTGTTTTTT
cdr3_aa: CASSAGVGQGNEKLFF

j_call: TRBJ1-4
clone_size: NA
v_call: TRBV2
d_call: TRBD1
cdr3_nt: TGTGCCAGCACCCCACAGGGGATGGACCTCCCAAATGAAAAACTGTTTTTT
cdr3_aa: CASTPQGMDLPNEKLFF

j_call: TRBJ2-3
clone_size: NA
v_call: TRBV19
d_call: NA
cdr3_nt: TGTGCCAGTAGTATTAGGGCAGGGGGCACAGATACGCAGTATTTT
cdr3_aa: CASSIRAGGTDTQYF

j_call: TRBJ1-2
clone_size: NA
v_call: TRBV6-1
d_call: TRBD1
cdr3_nt: TGTGCCAGCAGTGACTGGACAGGGTCTAACTATGGCTACACCTTC
cdr3_aa: CASSDWTGSNYGYTF

j_call: TRBJ1-1
clone_size: NA
v_call: TRBV6-5
d_call: TRBD1
cdr3_nt: TGTGCCAGCAGCAGGCAGGGGGAATACACTGAAGCTTTCTTT
cdr3_aa: CASSRQGEYTEAFF

j_call: TRBJ1-1
clone_size: NA
v_call: TRBV12-5
d_call: NA
cdr3_nt: TGTGCTAGTGCCCAACGGGGGGCTGACACTGAAGCTTTCTTT
cdr3_aa: CASAQRGADTEAFF

j_call: TRBJ2-7
clone_size: NA
v_call: TRBV2
d_call: NA
cdr3_nt: TGTGCCAGAGGAGGGGCAGACATAGGGGGGGACCTCTACGAGCAGTACTTC
cdr3_aa: CARGGADIGGDLYEQYF

j_call: TRBJ1-2
clone_size: NA
v_call: TRBV7-9
d_call: NA
cdr3_nt: TGTTCCAGCAGCTTAGACACGGGAAGAGGCTACACCTTC
cdr3_aa: CSSSLDTGRGYTF

j_call: TRBJ2-1
clone_size: NA
v_call: TRBV7-2
d_call: TRBD1
cdr3_nt: TGTGCCAGCAGCAATGACAGGGCTGGGAACAATGAGCAGTTCTTC
cdr3_aa: CASSNDRAGNNEQFF

j_call: TRBJ2-1
clone_size: once
v_call: TRBV18
d_call: NA
cdr3_nt: TGTGCCAGCTCACCGGGGGGGCCGGGGGGCTCCGGTATTGCTGAGCAGTTCTTC
cdr3_aa: CASSPGGPGGSGIAEQFF

j_call: TRBJ2-3
clone_size: NA
v_call: TRBV9
d_call: NA
cdr3_nt: TGTGCCAGCAGCGTAGCTCTAGGTTTGGATACGCAGTATTTT
cdr3_aa: CASSVALGLDTQYF

j_call: TRBJ1-2
clone_size: once
v_call: TRBV5-1
d_call: NA
cdr3_nt: TGCGCCAGCGGGGAGCCCCTAGGGTCCTATGGCTACACCTTC
cdr3_aa: CASGEPLGSYGYTF

j_call: TRBJ2-3
clone_size: NA
v_call: TRBV11-2
d_call: NA
cdr3_nt: TGTGCCAGCAGCTTAGTTGGGAGAGAGCGGGGCACAGATACGCAGTATTTT
cdr3_aa: CASSLVGRERGTDTQYF

j_call: TRBJ2-7
clone_size: NA
v_call: TRBV7-2
d_call: NA
cdr3_nt: TGTGCCAGCAGCCGGCGGGGCAGCTCCTACGAGCAGTACTTC
cdr3_aa: CASSRRGSSYEQYF